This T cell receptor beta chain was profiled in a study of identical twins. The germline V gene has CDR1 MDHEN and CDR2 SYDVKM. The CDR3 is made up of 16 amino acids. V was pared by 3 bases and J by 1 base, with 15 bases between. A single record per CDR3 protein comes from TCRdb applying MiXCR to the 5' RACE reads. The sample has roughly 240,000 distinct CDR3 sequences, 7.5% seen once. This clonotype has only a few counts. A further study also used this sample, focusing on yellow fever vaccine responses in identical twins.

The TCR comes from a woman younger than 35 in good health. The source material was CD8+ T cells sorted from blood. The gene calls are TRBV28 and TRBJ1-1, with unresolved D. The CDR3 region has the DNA TGTGCCAGCAGTTTTGGGTTAGGGCAGTCGAACACTGAAGCTTTCTTT. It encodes CASSFGLGQSNTEAFF.